This T cell receptor beta chain was documented in a study of blood T cell repertoires in COVID-19. Produced via immunoSEQ multiplex PCR; TCRdb's table is partial and in-frame only. There are a few hundred thousand clones in the sample; about 90% occur only once, and 2.5% to 3.5% lies in the top ten. This CDR3 has 13 residues. Per the germline V gene, CDR1 is SNHLY and CDR2 is FYNNEI. Unmatched junction bases numbered 7, after V lost 7 bases and J lost 6 bases. Source material: PBMCs or T cells enriched from blood (not recorded which). V and J are TRBV2 and TRBJ2-7; the match to TRBD1 covers 9 bases. The sequence was collected from a woman aged 25 to 39 who had recovered from COVID-19. The CDR3 loop reads CASNRDRDLEQYF. In DNA form, the CDR3 reads TGTGCCAGCAACCGGGACAGGGATCTCGAGCAGTACTTC.